The 13 T cell receptor beta chains reported below all come from one sample, sequenced in a study of OX40 agonist ivuxolimab in advanced cancers. Clones were sequenced by immunoSEQ multiplex PCR, and TCRdb holds only the in-frame ones, with some missing. This repertoire shows over 150,000 clones, 94% found once; its top ten account for 0.31%. The sample consisted of CD4+ or CD8+ T cells sorted from blood, taken in a trial of the OX40 agonist ivuxolimab. The receptors were gathered from an adult with an advanced solid tumor such as melanoma, head and neck, liver or kidney cancer.

The chain links TRBV30 to TRBJ1-1; maybe TRBD1 (5 bases). CDR1 and CDR2 from the germline V gene are GTSNPN and SVGIG (reference sequence). This CDR3 contains 14 residues. Trimming removed 3 bases from V and 5 bases from J, with 16 bases in between. The CDR3 sequence: CAWRATDALTEAFF. Written as DNA, the CDR3 is TGTGCCTGGAGGGCGACAGATGCTTTAACTGAAGCTTTCTTT.

V gene TRBV7-2 combines with J gene TRBJ1-1, with 9 bases lining up with TRBD1. The junction had 5 bases not matched to a gene; V was cut back by 5 bases and J by 1 base. Germline lookup yields CDR1 SGHTA and CDR2 FQGNSA. The CDR3 totals 15 residues. The CDR3 is CASSHWDRENTEAFF. The CDR3 DNA follows: TGTGCCAGCAGCCACTGGGACAGGGAGAACACTGAAGCTTTCTTT.

V gene TRBV6-4 combines with J gene TRBJ2-7; no definite D call. Germline CDR1 MRHNA, CDR2 SNTAGT. V was pared by 4 bases and J by 2 bases, with 15 bases between. The CDR3 totals 15 residues. The CDR3 sequence is CASSVYPARTYEQYF. CDR3 DNA sequence: TGTGCCAGCAGTGTTTACCCGGCCAGGACCTACGAGCAGTACTTC.

The chain couples TRBV10-3 to TRBJ2-5; 7 bases are a match to TRBD1. The V gene end was trimmed by 7 bases and the J gene end by 5 bases; junction bases not matched to a gene: 10. This CDR3 has 14 amino acids. Germline CDR1 is ENHRY and CDR2 is SYGVKD. The CDR3 spells CAIKGAGVDETQYF. The CDR3 coding sequence is TGTGCCATCAAGGGGGCAGGGGTGGATGAGACCCAGTACTTC.

The CDR3, as DNA: TGTGCCAGCAGTGACCTCGGGTTTGCGTACTCTGGAAACACCATATATTTT. This translates into CASSDLGFAYSGNTIYF. The chain recombines TRBV6-1 with TRBJ1-3; D unresolved. The CDR3 contains 17 residues. Deletions cut 3 bases from V and 0 bases from J, with 15 bases between. Germline V CDR1 and CDR2: MNHNS, SASEGT.

The V gene is TRBV9, the J gene TRBJ2-3; TRBD1 agrees at 8 bases. The CDR3 has 15 amino acids. Germline-derived CDR1 and CDR2 are SGDLS and YYNGEE. Trimming at V came to 3 bases and at J to 2 bases, leaving 5 bases not matched to a gene. CDR3 loop: CASSASGGVTDTQYF. For the CDR3, the DNA is TGTGCCAGCAGCGCGTCAGGGGGCGTCACAGATACGCAGTATTTT.

J is TRBJ2-2 and V is TRBV28, with D perhaps TRBD1 or TRBD2 (5 bases each). Germline V lookup: CDR1 MDHEN, CDR2 SYDVKM. V lost 6 bases and J lost 6, with 20 bases in between. This CDR3 spans 16 amino acids. The CDR3 reads CASRPTPLRGSGELFF. The CDR3 coding sequence is TGTGCCAGCAGACCCACTCCTCTTCGGGGCTCCGGGGAGCTGTTTTTT.

The gene calls are TRBV11-3 and TRBJ2-2, with D perhaps being TRBD1 or TRBD2 (5 bases each). CDR3 length: 14 residues. The V and J ends lost 8 bases and 1 base respectively, with 11 bases between them. Per germline, CDR1 SGHNT and CDR2 YENEEA. CDR3 nucleotide sequence: TGTGCCAGCGGAGAGGGGCAGAACACCGGGGAGCTGTTTTTT. As protein: CASGEGQNTGELFF.

This chain connects TRBV4-1 to TRBJ1-1; TRBD1 matches at 11 bases. CDR3 length equals 16 residues. The V and J ends lost 4 bases and 2 bases, in that order; junction bases with no gene match: 6. Germline CDR1 and CDR2: MGHRA and YSYEKL. CDR3 in DNA: TGCGCCAGCAGCCTAAGGGACAGGGGGACAAACACTGAAGCTTTCTTT. This gives the protein CASSLRDRGTNTEAFF.

The sample holds one count of this clone. The rearrangement links TRBV6-5 to TRBJ1-1; TRBD1 aligns across 9 bases. V dropped 6 bases and J dropped 13; count of bases not matched to a gene: 12. The CDR3 is 13 residues long. Germline CDR1 MNHEY, CDR2 SVGAGI. The DNA of the CDR3 is TGTGCCAGCAGCCTCCGGGGACAGGGTCTAGTTTTCTTT. Translated: CASSLRGQGLVFF.

The chain is built from TRBV2 and TRBJ2-3; D unresolved. Trimming took 6 bases from V and 5 from J, leaving 15 bases between them. Germline V gene sequence: CDR1 SNHLY, CDR2 FYNNEI. The CDR3 has 14 amino acids. In nucleotides, the CDR3 is TGTGCCAGCAGGGGTAGGCCGACGGGAGATACGCAGTATTTT. It codes for CASRGRPTGDTQYF. The full variable domain, its missing parts supplied by reference TRBV2 and TRBJ2-3, is EPEVTQTPSHQVTQMGQEVILRCVPISNHLYFYWYRQILGQKVEFLVSFYNNEISEKSEIFDDQFSVERPDGSNFTLKIRSTKLEDSAMYFCASRGRPTGDTQYFGPGTRLTVL.

The genes are TRBV9 and TRBJ2-7; TRBD2 matches 9 bases. With V trimmed by 0 bases and J by 4 bases, 2 bases remained unmatched. Germline CDR1 and CDR2: SGDLS and YYNGEE. CDR3 length: 14 amino acids. The CDR3 region has the DNA TGTGCCAGCAGCGTAGGAGCGGGAGGTTACGAGCAGTACTTC. Encoded protein: CASSVGAGGYEQYF.

The chain employs TRBV29-1 and TRBJ1-2, with D maybe TRBD1 (5 bases). The CDR3 extends over 13 amino acids. Trimming shortened V by 4 bases and J by 4 bases, and 13 bases separated the two germline ends. The germline CDR1 and CDR2 sequences are SQVTM and ANQGSEA. CDR3 nucleotides: TGCAGCGTTGGGGTGGGGGGTCTCTATGGCTACACCTTC. Translation gives CSVGVGGLYGYTF.